A selection of T cell receptor beta chains follows, all from one sample in a study of glioma-infiltrating T cells. One entry per CDR3 protein, called by TCRdb with MiXCR from the multiplex PCR reads. The sample holds 300,000 to 450,000 distinct CDR3 sequences, less than 50% seen once. Sequencing input: glioma tissue, nonneoplastic brain tissue, or PBMCs (not recorded which). All receptors come from a human donor with low-grade glioma or glioblastoma, undergoing nonglioma brain surgery, or in good health (not recorded which). Each CDR3 is given with its conserved first and last residue. The D gene is left open where the match is weak. Clone size is shown for a subset of rows, as once, few, many or a class of expanded clone.

J	size	V	D	DNA	CDR3
TRBJ2-1	-	TRBV2	TRBD2	TGTGCCAGCAGTGGAATAGCGGGTGGGTCCGATGAGCAGTTCTTC	CASSGIAGGSDEQFF
TRBJ2-7	many	TRBV27	TRBD2	TGTGCCAGCAGTATGACTAGCGGGAGTTACGAGCAGTACTTC	CASSMTSGSYEQYF
TRBJ2-1	many	TRBV7-2	-	TGTGCCAGCAGCTTAGGACAGCCCATTCAGTTCTTC	CASSLGQPIQFF
TRBJ2-1	-	TRBV2	TRBD2	TGTGCCAGCAGTGTTGCTAGCGGGGCCTACAATGAGCAGTTCTTC	CASSVASGAYNEQFF
TRBJ2-1	few	TRBV4-2	TRBD2	TGTGCCAGCAGCCACGGACTAGGGAATGAGCAGTTCTTC	CASSHGLGNEQFF
TRBJ2-5	-	TRBV7-2	TRBD1	TGTGCCAGCAGCCTTACTGGGAGGACAGGGGTGGAGACCCAGTACTTC	CASSLTGRTGVETQYF
TRBJ2-3	few	TRBV4-3	-	TGCGCCAGCAGCCAAGATAGGTGGGGAACTAGCACAGATACGCAGTATTTT	CASSQDRWGTSTDTQYF
TRBJ1-1	many	TRBV15	-	TGTGCCACCAGCGAGAGGGCAGGGCCTCTCCCGGGGGCTTTCTTT	CATSERAGPLPGAFF
TRBJ2-3	many	TRBV15	TRBD2	TGTGCCACCAGCCTTAGCGGGAACGCAGATACGCAGTATTTT	CATSLSGNADTQYF
TRBJ2-6	-	TRBV27	-	TGTGCCAGCAGTTTGTGGGAGGCCCTCTCTGGGGCCAACGTCCTGACTTTC	CASSLWEALSGANVLTF
TRBJ1-1	-	TRBV6-2/TRBV6-3	TRBD1	TGTGCCAGCAGGATCTTTCGACAGGGACCCTCCACTAAAGCTTTCTTT	CASRIFRQGPSTKAFF
TRBJ1-1	-	TRBV4-1	TRBD1	TGCGCCAGCAGCCAAGACCCCGGACAGGGTATGAACACTGAAGCTTTCTTT	CASSQDPGQGMNTEAFF
TRBJ2-2	-	TRBV3-1	-	TGTGCCAGCAGCCAAGACGCGGTTAGGAGGCCAAACACCGGGGAGCTGTTTTTT	CASSQDAVRRPNTGELFF
TRBJ1-1	-	TRBV2	-	TGTGCCACCGCGGGCATCTGTTTGAGCACTGAAGCTTTCTTT	CATAGICLSTEAFF
TRBJ2-3	-	TRBV20-1	-	TGCAGTCGCCGGGCACAGGGCACAGATACGCAGTATTTT	CSRRAQGTDTQYF
TRBJ1-5	-	TRBV27	-	TGTGCCAGCAGTGGGCCCGGGTGGGATCAGCCCCAGCATTTT	CASSGPGWDQPQHF
TRBJ2-7	-	TRBV20-1	-	TGCAGTGCTAGAGATACAAGACAAATACACAACTACGAGCAGTACTTC	CSARDTRQIHNYEQYF
TRBJ2-3	few	TRBV4-1	-	TGCGCCAGCAGCCAAGATTTTCCGGGAACAGATACGCAGTATTTT	CASSQDFPGTDTQYF
TRBJ2-3	-	TRBV24-1	-	TGTGCCACCAGTGAACTCCAGGGAACGGGGGATACGCAGTATTTT	CATSELQGTGDTQYF
TRBJ1-3	many	TRBV28	-	TGTGCCAGCAGTCAAGGACTGGGAAACACCATATATTTT	CASSQGLGNTIYF
TRBJ2-7	-	TRBV7-2	-	TGTGCCAGCACCGTTCGGGGGTGGCAAGGGGCCTACGAGCAGTACTTC	CASTVRGWQGAYEQYF
TRBJ1-2	once	TRBV2	-	TGTGCCAGCACCGAGGGGGGTTCGTACTATGGCTACACCTTC	CASTEGGSYYGYTF
TRBJ2-3	many	TRBV6-1	-	TGTGCCAGCAGGGCCTACCCTTTCACAGATACGCAGTATTTT	CASRAYPFTDTQYF
TRBJ2-1	-	TRBV20-1	-	TGCAGTCCCAACAACCCTGGACTGTCCGTCACCTACGAGCAGTTCTTC	CSPNNPGLSVTYEQFF
TRBJ2-1	-	TRBV5-4	TRBD2	TGTGCCAGCAGCTTTGCGGGAGGGCCTCTTGAGCAGTTCTTC	CASSFAGGPLEQFF